This record looks at one T cell receptor beta chain sequence and its context. This sample was taken from a study of blood T cells in healthy people across ages. For the second PCR, which ran for about 7 to 11 cycles, a sample-barcoded 5' primer and a J-beta primer mix were used. A single record per CDR3 protein comes from TCRdb applying MiXCR to the 5' RACE reads. The sample includes about a million distinct CDR3 sequences, about 44% seen only once; the top ten take roughly 13%. The V gene's germline CDR1 is LGHNA and CDR2 YSLEER. The ends lost 0 bases at V and 1 base at J; junction bases unmatched: 3. There are 15 residues in the CDR3.

The receptor was derived from a man between 25 and 39 years old in good health. The chain recombines TRBV4-3 with TRBJ2-7, with 7 positions matching TRBD1. The material sequenced was blood. Written as DNA, the CDR3 is TGCGCCAGCAGCCAAGACAAGACAGGGTCCTACGAGCAGTACTTC. Translation gives CASSQDKTGSYEQYF.